The 20 T cell receptor beta chains below all came from one sample that was sequenced in a study of blood T cell repertoires in COVID-19. Repertoires were generated with immunoSEQ multiplex PCR, while TCRdb's copy carries only in-frame clones and drops some. Among 250,000 or so clones listed, approximately 80% were seen once. Sequences were obtained from peripheral blood. These receptors originate from a young woman with acute or convalescent COVID-19.

The V gene is TRBV18, the J gene TRBJ2-5; D possibly corresponds to TRBD2 (5 bases). The V end was cut by 2 bases, the J end by 2 bases, with 12 bases between. The CDR3 covers 15 residues. Germline lookup yields CDR1 KGHSH and CDR2 LQKENI. The DNA for the CDR3 is TGTGCCAGCTCACCAGGGAGTGGAGGTCAAGAGACCCAGTACTTC. Encoded protein: CASSPGSGGQETQYF.

The V call is TRBV27, the J call TRBJ1-5; D is ambiguous. V lost 2 bases, J lost 7 bases, and 12 bases lay in between. The CDR3 length is 14 residues. CDR1 MNHEY and CDR2 SMNVEV come from the germline V gene (reference sequence). CDR3 region: CASSLLAGKQPQHF. In DNA, the CDR3 is TGTGCCAGCAGTTTACTAGCCGGTAAACAGCCCCAGCATTTT.

This clone was observed many times. This chain uses TRBV21-1 with TRBJ2-7; no check of the table's D call, TRBD2, against the DNA was made. TRBV21-1 is a recognized pseudogene. This CDR3 contains 16 residues. The CDR3 loop is CASSSKVGDYPYEQYF. In DNA form, the CDR3 reads TGTGCCAGCAGCTCCAAGGTAGGGGACTACCCCTACGAGCAGTACTTC.

As DNA, the CDR3 is TGTGCCAGCAGCCTGACAGCTTTCTACAATGAGCAGTTCTTC. As protein: CASSLTAFYNEQFF. V is TRBV14 and J is TRBJ2-1; possible D gene TRBD1, 5 bases. Germline loops: CDR1 SGHDN, CDR2 FVKESK. The germline V and J ends were trimmed by 4 bases and 3 bases, with 10 bases remaining between them. The CDR3 has 14 amino acids.

The chain carries TRBV4-1 and TRBJ2-5, with D maybe TRBD1 (5 bases). The CDR3 has 15 amino acids. Looked up from germline, CDR1 is MGHRA and CDR2 is YSYEKL. V was shortened by 0 bases and J by 5 bases, with 13 bases between the two germline ends. The CDR3 reads CASSQDSKGRETQYF. In DNA form, the CDR3 reads TGCGCCAGCAGCCAAGATAGTAAGGGGCGGGAGACCCAGTACTTC.

The chain has TRBV7-3 and TRBJ2-2; D might be TRBD1 (5 bases). The germline V gene encodes CDR1 SGHTA and CDR2 FQGTGA. The CDR3 contains 14 residues. V was cut by 2 bases and J by 7 bases, with 11 bases left in between. The CDR3 nucleotides are TGTGCCAGCAGCTTAGGTCTGCAGGGCGGGGAGCTGTTTTTT. Its translation is CASSLGLQGGELFF. The full variable domain, in which reference TRBV7-3 and TRBJ2-2 provide the parts outside the CDR3, is GAGVSQTPSNKVTEKGKYVELRCDPISGHTALYWYRQSLGQGPEFLIYFQGTGAADDSGLPNDRFFAVRPEGSVSTLKIQRTERGDSAVYLCASSLGLQGGELFFGEGSRLTVL.

The CDR3 loop is CASKWDRAYEQYF. In DNA, the CDR3 is TGTGCCAGCAAGTGGGACAGGGCCTACGAGCAGTACTTC. The J gene is TRBJ2-7, the V gene TRBV2, with 9 nucleotides matching TRBD1. The CDR3 runs to 13 residues. The J segment lost 2 bases and the V segment lost 7 bases, leaving 3 bases of the junction unmatched. From germline, CDR1 is SNHLY and CDR2 FYNNEI.

The rearrangement uses TRBV11-3 and TRBJ1-3, with 7 bases lining up with TRBD1. Losses at the gene ends were 0 bases for V and 1 base for J; bases not matched to a gene: 12. The CDR3 loop spans 19 amino acids. Germline CDR1 is SGHNT and CDR2 is YENEEA. The DNA for the CDR3 is TGTGCCAGCAGCTTAGATGAAGAGTGCAGGGGGGTATCTGGAAACACCATATATTTT. Protein sequence: CASSLDEECRGVSGNTIYF.

This clone was seen more than once but under ten times. One end of the junction varies from germline; a read error may be responsible. The J gene is TRBJ1-1, the V gene TRBV2, with D possibly TRBD1 on 6 matching bases. Germline V gene sequence: CDR1 SNHLY, CDR2 FYNNEI. The CDR3 sequence is 11 residues long. The CDR3 nucleotides are TGTGCCAGCAGCGAAGGGACAGAAGCTTTCTTT. The encoded protein is CASSEGTEAFF.

V gene TRBV10-2 combines with J gene TRBJ2-1; TRBD2 aligns across 11 bases. Germline V CDR1 and CDR2: WSHSY, SAAADI. Trimming removed 6 bases from V and 6 bases from J; junction bases left unmatched: 4. This CDR3 has 14 residues. The CDR3 DNA reads TGCGCCAGCAGACTAGCGGGAGCCAGCAATGAGCAGTTCTTC. Its protein product is CASRLAGASNEQFF.

The chain couples TRBV2 to TRBJ1-2; D gene uncertain. The CDR3 spans 17 residues. CDR1 is SNHLY, CDR2 FYNNEI, per germline. V lost 2 bases and J lost 2, with 18 bases in between. The DNA of the CDR3 is TGTGCCAGCAGTGAATCGGAGGAAAGGCGGGCCAACTATGGCTACACCTTC. Translating it yields CASSESEERRANYGYTF.

CDR3 coding DNA: TGTGCCAGCAGCCAAGAAGTTCGAGGAGCTAACTATGGCTACACCTTC. Translation gives CASSQEVRGANYGYTF. J is TRBJ1-2 and V is TRBV14, with unresolved D. CDR1 is SGHDN and CDR2 is FVKESK in the germline V gene. V gave up 0 bases and J gave up 0 bases, with 11 bases separating them. The CDR3 totals 16 residues.

The chain couples TRBV3-1 (or the pseudogene TRBV3-2) to TRBJ2-1; tentative D call: TRBD1 (5 bases). The CDR3 consists of 17 residues. V was cut by 4 bases and J by 0 bases, with 16 bases left in between. Germline V gene sequence: CDR1 LGHDT, CDR2 YNNKEL (reference sequence). The CDR3 bases are TGTGCCAGCAGCCCAAGACAGACTCGGAGCTCCTACAATGAGCAGTTCTTC. It yields the protein CASSPRQTRSSYNEQFF.

Only a few counts were recorded for this clone. The rearrangement joins TRBV6-5 to TRBJ2-5; 8 bases are a match to TRBD2. Germline CDR1 reads MNHEY; CDR2 reads SVGAGI. The CDR3 extends over 13 amino acids. V lost 6 bases and J lost 5; bases outside the gene matches: 5. The CDR3 DNA sequence: TGTGCCAGCAGATTAGCGGGATTGGAGACCCAGTACTTC. Translated, it gives CASRLAGLETQYF.

This clone was seen a few times. The chain uses TRBV27 and TRBJ1-5, with TRBD1 identical over 8 bases. V trimming: 6 bases; J trimming: 2 bases; junction bases outside the gene matches: 6. The germline V gene has CDR1 MNHEY and CDR2 SMNVEV (reference sequence). This CDR3 is 15 amino acids long. The DNA for the CDR3 is TGTGCCAGCAGGAAACAGGGGGAGGGCAATCAGCCCCAGCATTTT. Translation: CASRKQGEGNQPQHF.

J is TRBJ2-2 and V is TRBV15; TRBD2 matches at 7 bases. J lost 1 base, V lost 8 bases, and 7 bases had no gene match. CDR1 is LNHNV and CDR2 is YYDKDF in the germline V gene (reference sequence). The CDR3 contains 15 residues. The CDR3 is CATDSTSENTGELFF. CDR3 sequence (DNA): TGTGCCACCGATAGTACTAGCGAGAACACCGGGGAGCTGTTTTTT.

The rearrangement uses TRBV7-9 and TRBJ1-1, with a possible D match to TRBD1 (6 bases). Germline V lookup: CDR1 SEHNR, CDR2 FQNEAQ (reference sequence). The CDR3 length is 13 residues. Trimming stripped 1 base from V and 4 bases from J, with 7 bases between. CDR3 DNA sequence: TGTGCCAGCAGCTTAGTGGGGGCCACTGAAGCTTTCTTT. Its protein product is CASSLVGATEAFF.

This clone was seen only once. The chain recombines TRBV4-1 with TRBJ2-7, with TRBD1 identical over 7 bases. The J segment lost 2 bases and the V segment lost 10 bases, leaving 17 bases of the junction unmatched. The CDR3 has 16 residues. Germline loops: CDR1 MGHRA, CDR2 YSYEKL. CDR3 loop: CAIRPGDRKSPYEQYF. The CDR3 coding sequence is TGCGCCATCCGGCCCGGGGACAGAAAGAGCCCCTACGAGCAGTACTTC.

The chain employs TRBV12-3 or TRBV12-4 and TRBJ2-1; a weak D match, TRBD1 (5 bases). The CDR3 sequence is 12 residues long. Between the trimmed V and J ends, which lost 6 bases and 10 bases, there was a span of 13 bases. This CDR3 is CASRYRQTEQFF. CDR3 coding DNA: TGTGCCAGCAGATATCGACAGACCGAGCAGTTCTTC.

This chain connects TRBV27 to TRBJ1-3; 9 nucleotides line up with TRBD1. CDR1 and CDR2 (germline): MNHEY, SMNVEV (reference sequence). The CDR3 is 16 residues long. With V trimmed by 7 bases and J by 2 bases, 9 bases remained unmatched. The CDR3 region has the DNA TGTGCCAGCAAGAGGACAGGGGATGGTACTGGAAACACCATATATTTT. Protein: CASKRTGDGTGNTIYF.